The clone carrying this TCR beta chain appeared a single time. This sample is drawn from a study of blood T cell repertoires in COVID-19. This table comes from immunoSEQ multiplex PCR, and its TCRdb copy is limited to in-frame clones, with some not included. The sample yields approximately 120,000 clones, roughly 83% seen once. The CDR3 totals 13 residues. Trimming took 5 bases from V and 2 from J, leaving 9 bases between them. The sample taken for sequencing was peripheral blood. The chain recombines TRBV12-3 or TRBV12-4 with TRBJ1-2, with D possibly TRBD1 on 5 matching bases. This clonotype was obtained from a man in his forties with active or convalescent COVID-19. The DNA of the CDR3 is TGTGCCAGCAGTCCCCCAGGGAACTATGGCTACACCTTC. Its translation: CASSPPGNYGYTF.